This TCR beta chain emerged from a study of PD-1 blockade in classical Hodgkin lymphoma. Germline CDR1 KGHSH, CDR2 LQKENI. Deletions cut 2 bases from V and 1 base from J, with 11 bases between. The CDR3 totals 15 residues. Indicated time point: cycle 4 day 1 (C4D1), after 6 weeks of nivolumab. Every patient had relapsed following autologous stem cell transplantation, and cohorts differed in brentuximab vedotin exposure. It was by magnetic negative selection that CD4+ T cells were purified from thawed PBMCs. Libraries were prepared by immunoSEQ multiplex PCR; TCRdb keeps only in-frame clonotypes and omits some of them. The sample records approximately 9,000 clones, roughly 75% being singletons. General study results and limits: Complete responders had baseline diversity similar to newly diagnosed patients.

With respect to this clone: Antigen: not known.

Sequencing was performed on CD4+ T cells from blood, taken before the fourth cycle of nivolumab. This sequence was found in a human donor with classical Hodgkin lymphoma. The J gene is TRBJ1-2, the V gene TRBV18; D possibly corresponds to TRBD1 (6 bases). CDR3 bases: TGTGCCAGCTCACCAATTGAGGGACATAACTATGGCTACACCTTC. Translating it yields CASSPIEGHNYGYTF.